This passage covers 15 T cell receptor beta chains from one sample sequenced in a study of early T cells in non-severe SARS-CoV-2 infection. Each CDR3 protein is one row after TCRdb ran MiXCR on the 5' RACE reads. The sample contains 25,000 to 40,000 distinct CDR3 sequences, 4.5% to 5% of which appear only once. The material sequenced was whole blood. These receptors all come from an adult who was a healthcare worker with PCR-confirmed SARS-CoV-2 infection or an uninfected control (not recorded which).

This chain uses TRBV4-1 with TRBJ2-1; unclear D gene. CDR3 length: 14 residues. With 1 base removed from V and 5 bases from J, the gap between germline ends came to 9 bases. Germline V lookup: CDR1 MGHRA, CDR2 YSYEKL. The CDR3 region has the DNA TGCGCCAGCAGCCAAGTTACAGCTAACAATGAGCAGTTCTTC. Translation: CASSQVTANNEQFF.

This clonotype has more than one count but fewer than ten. The chain's CDR3 is CSASLLAGASYEQYF. In DNA, the CDR3 is TGCAGTGCTAGTCTTTTAGCGGGGGCTTCCTACGAGCAGTACTTC. This chain uses TRBV20-1 with TRBJ2-7, with 9 bases that match TRBD2. The CDR3 totals 15 residues. CDR1 is DFQATT, CDR2 SNEGSKA, per germline (reference sequence). The J segment lost 1 base and the V segment lost 3 bases, leaving 7 bases of the junction unmatched.

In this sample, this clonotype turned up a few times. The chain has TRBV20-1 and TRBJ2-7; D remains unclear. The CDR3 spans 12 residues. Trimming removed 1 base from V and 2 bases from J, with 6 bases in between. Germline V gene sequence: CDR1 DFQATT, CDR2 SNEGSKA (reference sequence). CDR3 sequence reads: CSARGAAYEQYF. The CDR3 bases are TGCAGTGCTAGAGGTGCTGCCTACGAGCAGTACTTC.

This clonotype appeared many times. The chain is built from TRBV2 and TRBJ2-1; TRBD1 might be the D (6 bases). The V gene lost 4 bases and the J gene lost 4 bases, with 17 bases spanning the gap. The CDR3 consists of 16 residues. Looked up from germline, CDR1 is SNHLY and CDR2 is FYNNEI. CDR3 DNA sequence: TGTGCCAGCAGTGTGGACGACAGGATTTATTACAATGAGCAGTTCTTC. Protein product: CASSVDDRIYYNEQFF. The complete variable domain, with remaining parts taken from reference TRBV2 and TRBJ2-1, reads EPEVTQTPSHQVTQMGQEVILRCVPISNHLYFYWYRQILGQKVEFLVSFYNNEISEKSEIFDDQFSVERPDGSNFTLKIRSTKLEDSAMYFCASSVDDRIYYNEQFFGPGTRLTVL.

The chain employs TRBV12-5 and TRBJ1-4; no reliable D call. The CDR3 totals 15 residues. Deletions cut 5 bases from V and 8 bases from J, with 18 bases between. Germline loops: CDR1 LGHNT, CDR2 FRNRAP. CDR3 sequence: CASGPRGIMGEKLFF. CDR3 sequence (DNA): TGTGCTAGTGGTCCCCGCGGGATCATGGGGGAAAAACTGTTTTTT. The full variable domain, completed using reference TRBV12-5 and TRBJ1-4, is DARVTQTPRHKVTEMGQEVTMRCQPILGHNTVFWYRQTMMQGLELLAYFRNRAPLDDSGMPKDRFSAEMPDATLATLKIQPSEPRDSAVYFCASGPRGIMGEKLFFGSGTQLSVL.

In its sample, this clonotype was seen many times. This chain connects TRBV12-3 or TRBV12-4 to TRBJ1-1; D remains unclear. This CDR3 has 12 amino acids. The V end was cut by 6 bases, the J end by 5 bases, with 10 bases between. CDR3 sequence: CASSRRWTEAFF. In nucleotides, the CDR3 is TGTGCCAGCAGCCGACGGTGGACTGAAGCTTTCTTT.

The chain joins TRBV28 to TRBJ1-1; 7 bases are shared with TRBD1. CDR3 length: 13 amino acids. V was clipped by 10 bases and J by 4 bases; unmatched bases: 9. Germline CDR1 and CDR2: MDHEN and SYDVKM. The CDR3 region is CATDEAGGTEAFF. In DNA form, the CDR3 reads TGTGCCACGGACGAGGCAGGGGGCACTGAAGCTTTCTTT.

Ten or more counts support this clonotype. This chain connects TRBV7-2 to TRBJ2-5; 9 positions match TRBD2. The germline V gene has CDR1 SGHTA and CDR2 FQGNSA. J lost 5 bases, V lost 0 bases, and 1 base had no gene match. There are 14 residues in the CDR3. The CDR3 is CASSLALAGETQYF. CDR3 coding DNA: TGTGCCAGCAGCTTAGCACTAGCGGGCGAGACCCAGTACTTC.

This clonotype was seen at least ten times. This CDR3 is CASSLSTGNNEQFF. CDR3 nucleotide sequence: TGTGCCAGCAGTTTATCGACGGGGAATAATGAGCAGTTCTTC. The rearrangement uses TRBV27 and TRBJ2-1, with D perhaps TRBD2 (5 bases). CDR3 length equals 14 residues. Germline-derived CDR1 and CDR2 are MNHEY and SMNVEV (reference sequence). V was cut by 0 bases and J by 7 bases, with 10 bases left in between.

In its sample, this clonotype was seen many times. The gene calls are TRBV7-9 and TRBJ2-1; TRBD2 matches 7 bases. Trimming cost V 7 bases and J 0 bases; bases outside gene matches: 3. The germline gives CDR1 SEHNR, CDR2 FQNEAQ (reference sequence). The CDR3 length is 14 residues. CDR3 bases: TGTGCCAGCATCAGCGGGGACTCCTACAATGAGCAGTTCTTC. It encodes CASISGDSYNEQFF.

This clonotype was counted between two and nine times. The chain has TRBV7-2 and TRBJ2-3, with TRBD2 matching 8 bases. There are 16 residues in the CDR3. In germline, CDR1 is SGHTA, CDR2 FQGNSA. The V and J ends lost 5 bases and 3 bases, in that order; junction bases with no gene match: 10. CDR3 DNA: TGTGCCAGCAGCACGGGTCTAGCGGGTAGTACAGATACGCAGTATTTT. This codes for CASSTGLAGSTDTQYF.

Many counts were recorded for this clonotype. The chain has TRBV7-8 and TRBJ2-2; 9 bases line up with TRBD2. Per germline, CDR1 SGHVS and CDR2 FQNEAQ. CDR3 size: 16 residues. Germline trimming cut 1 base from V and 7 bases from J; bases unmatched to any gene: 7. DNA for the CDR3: TGTGCCAGCAGCTTAGAGTCTAGCGGGGTCGTCGGGGAGCTGTTTTTT. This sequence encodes CASSLESSGVVGELFF.

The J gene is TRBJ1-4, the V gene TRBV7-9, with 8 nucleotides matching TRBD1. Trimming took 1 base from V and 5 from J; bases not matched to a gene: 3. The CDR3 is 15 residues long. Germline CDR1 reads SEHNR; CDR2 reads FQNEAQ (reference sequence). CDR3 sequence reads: CASSLGGTGNEKLFF. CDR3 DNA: TGTGCCAGCAGCTTAGGGGGGACAGGCAATGAAAAACTGTTTTTT.

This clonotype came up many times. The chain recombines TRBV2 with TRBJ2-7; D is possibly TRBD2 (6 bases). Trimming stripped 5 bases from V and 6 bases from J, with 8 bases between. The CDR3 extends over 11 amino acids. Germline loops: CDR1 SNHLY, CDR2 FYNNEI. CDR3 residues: CASSPGGEQYF. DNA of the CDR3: TGTGCCAGCAGTCCCGGGGGCGAGCAGTACTTC.

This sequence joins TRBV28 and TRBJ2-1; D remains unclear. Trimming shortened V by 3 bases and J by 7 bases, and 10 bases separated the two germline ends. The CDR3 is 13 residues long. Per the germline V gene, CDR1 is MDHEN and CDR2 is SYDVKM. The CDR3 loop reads CASSFGPLNEQFF. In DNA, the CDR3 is TGTGCCAGCAGTTTTGGCCCCTTGAATGAGCAGTTCTTC.